What follows is one TCR beta chain and its context. Its antigen is unknown. This record comes from a study of T cell repertoires in cytomegalovirus infection. As for the study in general: A matching HLA type, together with CMV infection, was signaled by public TCR beta signatures. Points from the study as a whole: The study found HLA-C-restricted CMV-specific TCR beta clonotypes dominating the ex vivo response.

Germline CDR1 MDHEN, CDR2 SYDVKM. V lost 11 bases to trimming and J lost 4 bases; unmatched junction nucleotides: 8. The CDR3 has 13 amino acids. TCRdb processed the reads anew with MiXCR; each CDR3 protein has one entry. In the table there are some 280,000 distinct CDR3 sequences, roughly 15% of which are singletons. Sequenced material: PBMCs. The rearrangement links TRBV28 to TRBJ1-5; 7 nucleotides line up with TRBD1. This sequence originates from a human donor in good health (CMV status not recorded). Some clones in this sample may be carry-over from other donors' samples. The CDR3 reads CAARQGPNQPQHF. The CDR3 nucleotides are TGTGCCGCTCGACAGGGCCCAAATCAGCCCCAGCATTTT.